The 26 T cell receptor beta chains listed next were all sequenced from one sample in a study of shared clonotypes between healthy human individuals. Clones were read by immunoSEQ multiplex PCR, and TCRdb kept only the in-frame ones, dropping some. Of about 2,500,000 clones in the sample, around nine tenths are singletons; the top ten hold around 0.14%. The specimen sequenced was naive CD4+ T cells sorted from blood. Documented subset: CD45RA+ positively selected. These TCRs come from a man aged 18 to 30 in good health.

V gene TRBV11-2 combines with J gene TRBJ2-1; D call uncertain. CDR3 length: 14 residues. The V gene's germline CDR1 is SGHAT and CDR2 FQNNGV. V lost 2 bases, J lost 3 bases, and 8 bases lay in between. The CDR3 region has the DNA TGTGCCAGCAGCTTATCGCCTCTCTACAATGAGCAGTTCTTC. Amino acid sequence: CASSLSPLYNEQFF.

There are a few counts of this clone. The same CDR3 can be traced to other DNA sequences in this sample. The chain employs TRBV18 and TRBJ1-1, with a possible D match to TRBD1 (5 bases). Trimming took 6 bases from V and 1 from J, leaving 9 bases between them. The germline V gene encodes CDR1 KGHSH and CDR2 LQKENI. The length of the CDR3 is 13 residues. The CDR3, as DNA: TGTGCCAGCTCCCTCGACAGGAACACTGAAGCTTTCTTT. Its translation is CASSLDRNTEAFF.

The chain links TRBV6-4 to TRBJ1-5; D not resolved. There are 16 residues in the CDR3. Germline loops: CDR1 MRHNA, CDR2 SNTAGT. V dropped 4 bases and J dropped 3 bases, with 16 bases sitting between them. The CDR3 here is CASSGDFGRDNQPQHF. The CDR3 coding sequence is TGTGCCAGCAGTGGCGACTTCGGACGGGACAATCAGCCCCAGCATTTT.

This chain joins TRBV11-3 and TRBJ2-3; D may be TRBD1 (5 bases). The CDR3 covers 15 residues. The germline V and J ends were trimmed by 4 bases and 3 bases, with 14 bases remaining between them. From germline, CDR1 is SGHNT and CDR2 YENEEA. For the CDR3, the DNA is TGTGCCAGCAGCTATCAGGGTACCAAGACAGATACGCAGTATTTT. Translation gives CASSYQGTKTDTQYF. Full variable domain (outside the CDR3, taken from reference TRBV11-3 and TRBJ2-3): EAGVVQSPRYKIIEKKQPVAFWCNPISGHNTLYWYLQNLGQGPELLIRYENEEAVDDSQLPKDRFSAERLKGVDSTLKIQPAELGDSAVYLCASSYQGTKTDTQYFGPGTRLTVL.

In its sample, this clone was seen once. CDR3: CAIGGGGEAYEQYF. Written as DNA, the CDR3 is TGTGCCATCGGGGGTGGAGGGGAGGCCTACGAGCAGTACTTC. The chain employs TRBV10-3 and TRBJ2-7, with D possibly matching TRBD2 (6 bases). V was pared by 8 bases and J by 2 bases, with 16 bases between. CDR1 ENHRY and CDR2 SYGVKD come from the germline V gene. The CDR3 totals 14 residues.

This chain connects TRBV19 to TRBJ2-3; the match to TRBD2 covers 8 bases. CDR3 length equals 16 residues. V lost 0 bases and J lost 8; bases outside the gene matches: 10. CDR1 and CDR2 (germline): LNHDA, SQIVND (reference sequence). CDR3 nucleotide sequence: TGTGCCAGTAGTATAGAGGTCAGCGGGAGCATCGGTACGCAGTATTTT. Translation: CASSIEVSGSIGTQYF.

This clone has just a few counts. Other nucleotide sequences in the sample specify the same CDR3. The V and J genes are TRBV7-9 and TRBJ1-2, with TRBD1 matching over 9 bases. The germline V gene encodes CDR1 SEHNR and CDR2 FQNEAQ (reference sequence). The CDR3 sequence is 13 residues long. Trimming took 5 bases from V and 7 from J; bases not matched to a gene: 5. The chain's CDR3 is CASSLQGARGYTF. The CDR3 DNA reads TGTGCCAGCAGCCTACAGGGGGCACGTGGCTACACCTTC.

The chain uses TRBV5-1 and TRBJ2-5, with 10 bases identical to TRBD1. Losses at the gene ends were 3 bases for V and 9 bases for J; bases not matched to a gene: 11. Germline values: CDR1 SGHRS, CDR2 YFSETQ. The CDR3 is 15 amino acids. CDR3 bases: TGCGCCAGCAGCTCCGGGACAGGGGCCTTATATGCCCAGTACTTC. Translation: CASSSGTGALYAQYF.

This chain connects TRBV11-2 to TRBJ1-2, with D possibly being TRBD1 (6 bases). The germline gives CDR1 SGHAT, CDR2 FQNNGV. V dropped 2 bases and J dropped 8 bases, with 27 bases sitting between them. The CDR3 totals 18 residues. CDR3 protein: CASSLTIPQGPFLGGYTF. CDR3 bases: TGTGCCAGCAGCTTAACTATCCCGCAGGGGCCTTTCCTGGGGGGCTACACCTTC. Looking up the rest from reference TRBV11-2 and TRBJ1-2 gives the full variable domain: EAGVAQSPRYKIIEKRQSVAFWCNPISGHATLYWYQQILGQGPKLLIQFQNNGVVDDSQLPKDRFSAERLKGVDSTLKIQPAKLEDSAVYLCASSLTIPQGPFLGGYTFGSGTRLTVV.

This chain connects TRBV28 to TRBJ2-7; 9 positions match TRBD1. J was trimmed by 6 bases and V by 5 bases; bases with no gene match: 8. The germline V gene encodes CDR1 MDHEN and CDR2 SYDVKM. The CDR3 contains 14 residues. The chain's CDR3 is CASSQQGAQIEQYF. The CDR3 coding sequence is TGTGCCAGCAGTCAACAGGGGGCGCAAATCGAGCAGTACTTC. Using reference TRBV28 and TRBJ2-7 for the parts outside the CDR3, the full variable domain is DVKVTQSSRYLVKRTGEKVFLECVQDMDHENMFWYRQDPGLGLRLIYFSYDVKMKEKGDIPEGYSVSREKKERFSLILESASTNQTSMYLCASSQQGAQIEQYFGPGTRLTVT.

As concerns this clone: Other DNA sequences in the same sample also yield this CDR3. The chain uses TRBV5-1 and TRBJ1-2; D is perhaps TRBD1 (5 bases). V lost 0 bases and J 4 bases, leaving 10 bases between the germline ends. The CDR3 runs to 14 residues. CDR1 and CDR2 from the germline V gene are SGHRS and YFSETQ. CDR3 residues: CASSLGGQGYGYTF. The CDR3 DNA follows: TGCGCCAGCAGCTTGGGTGGCCAGGGCTATGGCTACACCTTC.

This rearrangement joins TRBV19 to TRBJ1-6, with D hard to call. Per the germline V gene, CDR1 is LNHDA and CDR2 is SQIVND (reference sequence). Trimming removed 8 bases from V and 6 bases from J, with 23 bases in between. This CDR3 has 17 residues. In nucleotides, the CDR3 is TGTGCCAGTCGTACTTCTATTACAGCCACGGGTAATTCACCCCTCCACTTT. It is translated as CASRTSITATGNSPLHF. Filled out from reference TRBV19 and TRBJ1-6, the complete variable domain reads DGGITQSPKYLFRKEGQNVTLSCEQNLNHDAMYWYRQDPGQGLRLIYYSQIVNDFQKGDIAEGYSVSREKKESFPLTVTSAQKNPTAFYLCASRTSITATGNSPLHFGNGTRLTVT.

CDR3 in amino acids: CASSTTTWRNYGYTF. The CDR3, as DNA: TGTGCCAGCAGTACTACAACCTGGCGTAACTATGGCTACACCTTC. The chain uses TRBV6-6 and TRBJ1-2, with D unresolved. The germline V gene has CDR1 MNHNY and CDR2 SVGAGI (reference sequence). V was shortened by 5 bases and J by 1 base, with 14 bases between the two germline ends. The CDR3 loop spans 15 amino acids.

With regard to this clone: This sample includes further DNA sequences coding for the same CDR3. The V call is TRBV7-9, the J call TRBJ1-5; D is unresolved. The V end was cut by 2 bases, the J end by 0 bases, with 8 bases between. Germline V CDR1 and CDR2: SEHNR, FQNEAQ (reference sequence). This CDR3 is built from 15 residues. In DNA, the CDR3 is TGTGCCAGCAGCTTATCCGGGGTTAGCAATCAGCCCCAGCATTTT. Translating gives CASSLSGVSNQPQHF.

The chain uses TRBV19 and TRBJ2-2, with D perhaps matching TRBD1 or TRBD2 (5 bases each). This CDR3 comprises 15 residues. V lost 4 bases to trimming and J lost 2 bases, with 11 bases between them. Germline V gene data show CDR1 as LNHDA and CDR2 as SQIVND (reference sequence). The CDR3 sequence: CASSSRDLNTGELFF. DNA of the CDR3: TGTGCCAGTAGTAGCAGGGACCTAAACACCGGGGAGCTGTTTTTT.

The CDR3 DNA is TGTGCCAGCAGTTACTATTTTCTGGGCGAAAAACTGTTTTTT. Residues: CASSYYFLGEKLFF. The chain carries TRBV6-5 and TRBJ1-4; no reliable D call. The germline V and J ends were trimmed by 1 base and 8 bases, with 11 bases remaining between them. Germline loops: CDR1 MNHEY, CDR2 SVGAGI. The CDR3 extends over 14 amino acids.

The sample holds one count of this clone. The rearrangement links TRBV27 to TRBJ2-6, with 7 bases lining up with TRBD1. Looked up from germline, CDR1 is MNHEY and CDR2 is SMNVEV (reference sequence). V trimming: 2 bases; J trimming: 0 bases; junction bases outside the gene matches: 4. This CDR3 spans 17 amino acids. The CDR3 loop reads CASSLQRDSSGANVLTF. The CDR3 DNA reads as TGTGCCAGCAGTTTACAAAGGGACAGCTCTGGGGCCAACGTCCTGACTTTC. Variable domain in full (rest from reference TRBV27 and TRBJ2-6): EAQVTQNPRYLITVTGKKLTVTCSQNMNHEYMSWYRQDPGLGLRQIYYSMNVEVTDKGDVPEGYKVSRKEKRNFPLILESPSPNQTSLYFCASSLQRDSSGANVLTFGAGSRLTVL.

The CDR3 reads CAWSADSPGELFF. The CDR3 bases are TGTGCCTGGAGTGCGGACTCTCCCGGGGAGCTGTTTTTT. This chain links TRBV30 with TRBJ2-2; TRBD2 is a possible D gene (5 bases). V lost 1 base and J lost 6, with 9 bases in between. Looked up from germline, CDR1 is GTSNPN and CDR2 is SVGIG (reference sequence). The CDR3 totals 13 residues.

The chain links TRBV7-2 to TRBJ2-7; tentative D call: TRBD2 (6 bases). The ends were cut back, 4 bases at V and 5 bases at J, with 21 bases in the middle. This CDR3 has 16 residues. CDR1 SGHTA and CDR2 FQGNSA come from the germline V gene. CDR3 in amino acids: CASSSGGKTRVDEQYF. The DNA for the CDR3 is TGTGCCAGCAGCTCCGGGGGTAAGACTAGGGTCGACGAGCAGTACTTC.

The chain uses TRBV4-1 and TRBJ2-3; tentatively, D is TRBD2 (6 bases). Germline V gene data show CDR1 as MGHRA and CDR2 as YSYEKL. Trimming shortened V by 5 bases and J by 1 base, and 13 bases separated the two germline ends. This CDR3 is 15 amino acids long. The CDR3 protein is CASSETSTRTDTQYF. CDR3 coding DNA: TGCGCCAGCAGCGAGACTAGTACGCGCACAGATACGCAGTATTTT.

Regarding this clone: Other DNA sequences of this sample code for an identical CDR3. The chain uses TRBV28 and TRBJ2-5, with TRBD2 matching over 8 bases. Germline CDR1 reads MDHEN; CDR2 reads SYDVKM. CDR3 length: 14 residues. After removal of 2 bases from V and 2 bases from J, the junction contained 1 base not matched to a gene. The chain's CDR3 is CASSLAGGQETQYF. As DNA, the CDR3 is TGTGCCAGCAGTTTAGCGGGGGGTCAAGAGACCCAGTACTTC.

The gene calls are TRBV19 and TRBJ2-3, with D perhaps matching TRBD1 or TRBD2 (5 bases each). Trimming left V 9 bases short and J 0 bases short, with 10 bases between. Germline CDR1 reads LNHDA; CDR2 reads SQIVND (reference sequence). The CDR3 runs 13 residues. The CDR3 DNA is TGTGCCAGCAGGGACCTAAGCACAGATACGCAGTATTTT. This translates into CASRDLSTDTQYF.

Points on this clone: Other DNA sequences in the same sample also yield this CDR3. The V gene is TRBV2, the J gene TRBJ1-4; 8 bases match TRBD1. This CDR3 has 12 residues. Unmatched junction bases numbered 4, after V lost 8 bases and J lost 8 bases. Germline lookup yields CDR1 SNHLY and CDR2 FYNNEI. As DNA, the CDR3 is TGTGCCAGCCGGACAGGGACGGAAAAACTGTTTTTT. Amino acid sequence: CASRTGTEKLFF.

Of note for this clone: This sample also contains other DNA sequences that code for the same CDR3. V is TRBV18 and J is TRBJ2-5; D perhaps matches TRBD2 (5 bases). This CDR3 comprises 13 residues. CDR1 is KGHSH, CDR2 LQKENI, per germline. V was cut by 3 bases and J by 2 bases, with 7 bases left in between. The CDR3 coding sequence is TGTGCCAGCTCACCTACGGGGCAAGAGACCCAGTACTTC. Encoded protein: CASSPTGQETQYF.

The chain joins TRBV5-4 to TRBJ2-2; 10 nucleotides align to TRBD1. V was clipped by 4 bases and J by 7 bases; unmatched bases: 7. This CDR3 region has 15 residues. Germline CDR1 and CDR2: SGHNT and YYREEE (reference sequence). CDR3 DNA sequence: TGTGCCAGCAGCACATCGGGACAGGGGAACGGGGAGCTGTTTTTT. Its translation is CASSTSGQGNGELFF.

This sequence joins TRBV18 and TRBJ2-3; D is unresolved. The CDR3 consists of 12 residues. Germline V CDR1 and CDR2: KGHSH, LQKENI. V gave up 5 bases and J gave up 2 bases, with 5 bases separating them. The CDR3 here is CASSVLTDTQYF. CDR3 nucleotides: TGTGCCAGCTCAGTGCTCACAGATACGCAGTATTTT.